This T cell receptor (beta chain) was captured by sequencing in a study of CD8+ T cells in alopecia areata. Overall study: A 6-month off-drug phase came after tofacitinib, which had lasted 6 to 18 months.

Per germline, CDR1 SGHRS and CDR2 YFSETQ. The CDR3 sequence is 15 residues long. The V gene lost 3 bases and the J gene lost 1 base, with 13 bases spanning the gap. Noted treatment: oral pan-JAK inhibitor, 5-10 mg twice daily. Samples from alopecia areata patients were lesional scalp punch biopsies and peripheral blood. RNA was isolated and reverse transcribed to cDNA, the sequencing template. Repertoires were generated with immunoSEQ multiplex PCR, while TCRdb's copy carries only in-frame clones and drops some. The sample has 90,000 to 100,000 clones, roughly two thirds seen once. This sample comprised CD8+ T cells sorted from blood, obtained at week 4, from a patient treated with tofacitinib. The source is a human donor with alopecia areata. The chain employs TRBV5-1 and TRBJ1-2; tentative D call: TRBD1 (5 bases). CDR3: CASSSFPGLNYGYTF. CDR3 DNA sequence: TGCGCCAGCAGCTCCTTTCCGGGGCTTAACTATGGCTACACCTTC.